A selection of T cell receptor beta chains follows, all from one sample in a study of blood T cell repertoires in COVID-19. Produced via immunoSEQ multiplex PCR; TCRdb's table is partial and in-frame only. Of about 360,000 clones in the sample, 70% to 90% were seen once. Sequenced input: peripheral blood. These TCRs come from a human donor in a cohort sampled during active COVID-19. Each CDR3 is given with its conserved first and last residue. D genes are given only for firm matches. A row's size may be missing; if present it is once, few, many or a size class.

j_call v_call clone_size d_call cdr3_aa cdr3_nt
TRBJ2-3 TRBV29-1 - - CSVEDLPDTQYF TGCAGCGTTGAAGATCTTCCAGATACGCAGTATTTT
TRBJ2-1 TRBV10-3 - - CAIGGGAGSYNEQFF TGTGCCATCGGGGGGGGCGCCGGTTCCTACAATGAGCAGTTCTTC
TRBJ2-1 TRBV2 - TRBD2 CASSRLAGGNEQFF TGTGCCAGCAGTCGACTAGCGGGAGGCAATGAGCAGTTCTTC
TRBJ2-5 TRBV30 - TRBD2 CAWSDHPGLAGGTQYF TGTGCCTGGAGTGATCATCCCGGACTAGCGGGAGGGACCCAGTACTTC
TRBJ2-5 TRBV7-3 - TRBD2 CASSAGLAGGETQYF TGTGCCAGCAGCGCCGGACTAGCGGGGGGGGAGACCCAGTACTTC
TRBJ2-4 TRBV28 - - CASSPHAGAKNIQYF TGTGCCAGCAGTCCCCACGCAGGTGCCAAAAACATTCAGTACTTC
TRBJ2-7 TRBV7-9 - - CASSLPVVNGGWQYF TGTGCCAGCAGCTTACCGGTGGTCAACGGAGGATGGCAGTACTTC
TRBJ1-5 TRBV4-1 - - CASSLTVDSQPQHF TGCGCCAGCAGCCTGACCGTGGACTCCCAGCCCCAGCATTTT
TRBJ2-7 TRBV7-9 - - CASSRGGQLYEQYF TGTGCCAGCAGTAGGGGTGGACAACTCTACGAGCAGTACTTC
TRBJ2-1 TRBV28 - TRBD2 CASSLGLTVRYNEQFF TGTGCCAGCAGTTTGGGACTAACAGTACGATACAATGAGCAGTTCTTC
TRBJ1-2 TRBV7-2 - - CASSPPDGGYYGYTF TGTGCCAGCAGCCCCCCGGACGGAGGGTACTATGGCTACACCTTC
TRBJ1-6 TRBV27 - - CASSFGQSNSPLHF TGTGCCAGCAGTTTCGGACAGTCTAATTCACCCCTCCACTTT
TRBJ1-2 TRBV2 - TRBD1 CASSEVRGRYGYTF TGTGCCAGCAGTGAGGTCAGGGGGAGGTATGGCTACACCTTC
TRBJ1-6 TRBV9 - TRBD1 CASSASGTENSPLHF TGTGCCAGCAGCGCATCCGGGACAGAAAATTCACCCCTCCACTTT
TRBJ1-6 TRBV30 few - CAWSADGGNSPLHF TGTGCCTGGAGCGCCGACGGGGGAAATTCACCCCTCCACTTT
TRBJ1-6 TRBV25-1 - - CASSGAPNSPLHF TGTGCCAGCAGTGGGGCCCCCAATTCACCCCTCCACTTT
TRBJ2-5 TRBV18 few TRBD2 CASSVAGGVEETQYF TGTGCCAGCTCAGTGGCGGGGGGAGTGGAAGAGACCCAGTACTTC
TRBJ2-3 TRBV19 - TRBD2 CASSIGASGGAAADTQYF TGTGCCAGTAGTATAGGGGCTAGCGGGGGGGCCGCGGCGGATACGCAGTATTTT
TRBJ2-2 TRBV7-3 once - CASSLKGVGGMANTGELFF TGTGCCAGCAGCTTAAAAGGTGTAGGCGGGATGGCGAACACCGGGGAGCTGTTTTTT
TRBJ1-2 TRBV19 - - CASSGRGQEDGYTF TGTGCCAGTAGTGGACGTGGGCAGGAGGATGGCTACACCTTC
TRBJ2-2 TRBV11-3 - - CASRRGPNTGELFF TGTGCCAGTCGGCGGGGTCCTAACACCGGGGAGCTGTTTTTT